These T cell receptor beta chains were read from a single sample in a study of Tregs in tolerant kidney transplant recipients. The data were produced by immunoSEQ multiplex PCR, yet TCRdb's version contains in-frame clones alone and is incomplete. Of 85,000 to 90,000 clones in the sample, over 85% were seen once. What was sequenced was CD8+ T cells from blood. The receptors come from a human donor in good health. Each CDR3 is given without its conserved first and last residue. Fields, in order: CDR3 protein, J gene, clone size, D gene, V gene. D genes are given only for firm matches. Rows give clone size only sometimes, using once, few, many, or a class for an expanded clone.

cdr3_aa: ASSFQVSGTSDLAFYNEQF; j_call: TRBJ2-1; clone_size: NA; d_call: TRBD2; v_call: TRBV5-1
cdr3_aa: ASSQGGEWNEQY; j_call: TRBJ2-7; clone_size: once; d_call: NA; v_call: TRBV7-6
cdr3_aa: ASSLIPSGYNEQF; j_call: TRBJ2-1; clone_size: NA; d_call: NA; v_call: TRBV7-6
cdr3_aa: ASSLTLGAAVPGELF; j_call: TRBJ2-2; clone_size: NA; d_call: NA; v_call: TRBV7-3
cdr3_aa: ASSSTASNYGYT; j_call: TRBJ1-2; clone_size: NA; d_call: NA; v_call: TRBV7-9
cdr3_aa: ASTFGWEAF; j_call: TRBJ1-1; clone_size: NA; d_call: NA; v_call: TRBV6-5
cdr3_aa: ASSAPGQALWDTEAF; j_call: TRBJ1-1; clone_size: NA; d_call: TRBD1; v_call: TRBV5-8
cdr3_aa: ASSGDSGELF; j_call: TRBJ2-2; clone_size: NA; d_call: TRBD1; v_call: TRBV7-3
cdr3_aa: ASSQFPQPEGLSWYGYT; j_call: TRBJ1-2; clone_size: NA; d_call: NA; v_call: TRBV14
cdr3_aa: ASLTRTSGADYEQY; j_call: TRBJ2-7; clone_size: NA; d_call: TRBD2; v_call: TRBV2
cdr3_aa: ASSLKTGFFYGYT; j_call: TRBJ1-2; clone_size: NA; d_call: NA; v_call: TRBV5-4
cdr3_aa: ASSPSSGRTNEQF; j_call: TRBJ2-1; clone_size: NA; d_call: TRBD2; v_call: TRBV4-2
cdr3_aa: ATGSGTGGFNEQF; j_call: TRBJ2-1; clone_size: few; d_call: TRBD1; v_call: TRBV15
cdr3_aa: ASSLAGTVYNEQF; j_call: TRBJ2-1; clone_size: NA; d_call: TRBD1; v_call: TRBV7-6
cdr3_aa: ASSPDPYYEQY; j_call: TRBJ2-7; clone_size: NA; d_call: NA; v_call: TRBV27
cdr3_aa: ASSLEQEQF; j_call: TRBJ2-1; clone_size: NA; d_call: NA; v_call: TRBV11-2
cdr3_aa: ASSRDRGDYNEQF; j_call: TRBJ2-1; clone_size: NA; d_call: TRBD1; v_call: TRBV5-6
cdr3_aa: SVSNSWGEQY; j_call: TRBJ2-7; clone_size: NA; d_call: NA; v_call: TRBV29-1
cdr3_aa: ASSPLGGGARYEQY; j_call: TRBJ2-7; clone_size: NA; d_call: NA; v_call: TRBV27
cdr3_aa: ASSLAGSPTDTQY; j_call: TRBJ2-3; clone_size: NA; d_call: TRBD2; v_call: TRBV4-1
cdr3_aa: ASSILGSEQY; j_call: TRBJ2-7; clone_size: NA; d_call: NA; v_call: TRBV6-5
cdr3_aa: ASSLADRAYQETQY; j_call: TRBJ2-5; clone_size: NA; d_call: TRBD1; v_call: TRBV5-6
cdr3_aa: ASSLLLNTGELF; j_call: TRBJ2-2; clone_size: NA; d_call: NA; v_call: TRBV7-9
cdr3_aa: ASSQETGSRRDGYT; j_call: TRBJ1-2; clone_size: NA; d_call: NA; v_call: TRBV4-1
cdr3_aa: ASSIPAIGSMNTEAF; j_call: TRBJ1-1; clone_size: NA; d_call: NA; v_call: TRBV19
cdr3_aa: ASSYSNRDGYT; j_call: TRBJ1-2; clone_size: NA; d_call: NA; v_call: TRBV6-5
cdr3_aa: ASSSPGQLNEKLF; j_call: TRBJ1-4; clone_size: NA; d_call: NA; v_call: TRBV19
cdr3_aa: AIRTTGTGLYEQY; j_call: TRBJ2-7; clone_size: NA; d_call: TRBD1; v_call: TRBV10-3
cdr3_aa: ASSLLDNEQF; j_call: TRBJ2-1; clone_size: NA; d_call: NA; v_call: TRBV7-9
cdr3_aa: ASRKQGLETQY; j_call: TRBJ2-5; clone_size: NA; d_call: NA; v_call: TRBV21-1
cdr3_aa: ASSLFDEQY; j_call: TRBJ2-7; clone_size: once; d_call: NA; v_call: TRBV5-4
cdr3_aa: ASSSPGTDMLSGYT; j_call: TRBJ1-2; clone_size: once; d_call: TRBD1; v_call: TRBV5-4
cdr3_aa: ASGGGRETQY; j_call: TRBJ2-5; clone_size: NA; d_call: NA; v_call: TRBV6-4
cdr3_aa: ASSSDRGNEQF; j_call: TRBJ2-1; clone_size: NA; d_call: TRBD1; v_call: TRBV27
cdr3_aa: ASSDSTGGHGELF; j_call: TRBJ2-2; clone_size: NA; d_call: NA; v_call: TRBV6-4
cdr3_aa: ASSSIDRTHGYT; j_call: TRBJ1-2; clone_size: NA; d_call: NA; v_call: TRBV7-9
cdr3_aa: ASSSADRAHEQY; j_call: TRBJ2-7; clone_size: NA; d_call: TRBD1; v_call: TRBV2
cdr3_aa: ASSLTPLGLAGGPDTDTQY; j_call: TRBJ2-3; clone_size: NA; d_call: TRBD2; v_call: TRBV27
cdr3_aa: ASSYRAGNTEAF; j_call: TRBJ1-1; clone_size: NA; d_call: NA; v_call: TRBV6-5
cdr3_aa: ASSLGGPGYNEQY; j_call: TRBJ2-7; clone_size: NA; d_call: TRBD2; v_call: TRBV27
cdr3_aa: ATSLGTEAF; j_call: TRBJ1-1; clone_size: few; d_call: NA; v_call: TRBV27
cdr3_aa: ASSQGTSGVHSYEQY; j_call: TRBJ2-7; clone_size: once; d_call: TRBD2; v_call: TRBV7-9
cdr3_aa: ASSVDLGAGELF; j_call: TRBJ2-2; clone_size: NA; d_call: NA; v_call: TRBV9
cdr3_aa: ASTTQGRVPGYT; j_call: TRBJ1-2; clone_size: NA; d_call: NA; v_call: TRBV5-4
cdr3_aa: ASSVLAMDNEQF; j_call: TRBJ2-1; clone_size: NA; d_call: NA; v_call: TRBV9
cdr3_aa: ASSWGLAGVNEQF; j_call: TRBJ2-1; clone_size: NA; d_call: TRBD2; v_call: TRBV5-5
cdr3_aa: ASSSDRFSNTGELF; j_call: TRBJ2-2; clone_size: NA; d_call: TRBD1; v_call: TRBV5-8
cdr3_aa: ASSVGGGGNQPQH; j_call: TRBJ1-5; clone_size: NA; d_call: TRBD1; v_call: TRBV9
cdr3_aa: ASSPGNEQF; j_call: TRBJ2-1; clone_size: NA; d_call: NA; v_call: TRBV18
cdr3_aa: ASSLDPGLVRYEQY; j_call: TRBJ2-7; clone_size: once; d_call: TRBD2; v_call: TRBV5-5
cdr3_aa: ASSPWGRSNEQF; j_call: TRBJ2-1; clone_size: NA; d_call: NA; v_call: TRBV11-3
cdr3_aa: ASSEWTVSYEQY; j_call: TRBJ2-7; clone_size: NA; d_call: NA; v_call: TRBV6-1
cdr3_aa: ASSPKGERGANTEAF; j_call: TRBJ1-1; clone_size: NA; d_call: NA; v_call: TRBV18
cdr3_aa: ASSISTASNQPQH; j_call: TRBJ1-5; clone_size: few; d_call: NA; v_call: TRBV19
cdr3_aa: ASSGRWGEETQY; j_call: TRBJ2-5; clone_size: NA; d_call: NA; v_call: TRBV9